What follows is one TCR beta chain and its context. Its target is unknown. The donors were healthy bone marrow donors. Vbeta (60) and Jbeta (13) primers were used in the PCR. Clones were sequenced by immunoSEQ multiplex PCR, and TCRdb holds only the in-frame ones, with some missing. The listing contains about 160,000 clones. The sample is drawn from a study of cytomegalovirus exposure and HLA in healthy donors. General study findings and limits: A likely sequencing artifact accounted for one observed cluster of highly shared sequence variants. For presence/absence analyses, sequencing depth was assumed to be roughly uniform across donors. Reportedly, fewer N-insertions than the roughly 700-donor mean appeared in an Asian-associated ancestry cluster in a later analysis.

Sequenced input: PBMCs. This sequence originates from a young man in good health and CMV-seronegative.

This CDR3 reads CASSLDGPESAFF. As DNA, the CDR3 is TGCGCCAGCAGCTTGGATGGGCCCGAGTCGGCTTTCTTT. This rearrangement joins TRBV5-1 to TRBJ1-1; unclear D gene. V was cut by 0 bases and J by 11 bases, with 14 bases left in between. Germline CDR1 SGHRS, CDR2 YFSETQ. CDR3 length: 13 amino acids.